This T cell receptor (beta chain) was captured in a study of T cell repertoires in cytomegalovirus infection. The overall study: Carrying CMV and the relevant HLA type showed in public TCR beta signatures.

TCRdb ran MiXCR on the reads and lists one entry per CDR3 protein. Of under 800,000 distinct CDR3 sequences listed, 20% to 25% are singletons. On this clonotype: No antigen is known for it.

The CDR3 extends over 12 amino acids. In germline, CDR1 is SQVTM, CDR2 ANQGSEA. Regarding the study as a whole: CMV-specific TCR beta clonotypes restricted by HLA-C dominated the ex vivo response. CMV carriers with the relevant HLA were identified by cumulative public TCR beta family frequency.

The sequencing sample was made of CD8+ T cells from PBMCs. The chain employs TRBV29-1 and TRBJ1-1; D gene unclear. The sequence came from a human donor in good health (CMV status not recorded). Some clones in this sample may be carry-over from other donors' samples. CDR3 DNA sequence: TGCGGAACCTCATCGGGCGGAACTGAAGCTTTCTTT. It specifies CGTSSGGTEAFF.